The clone carrying this T cell receptor (beta chain) has at least ten counts. The antigen remains undetermined. The record originates from a study of spatial heterogeneity in lung cancer. Overall study context: Unique TCR and UMI combinations averaged more than ten appearances each in raw reads. Findings of the study overall: How many expanded intratumoral alpha and beta TCRs were present tracked the tumor mutation count, which was a count of nonsynonymous mutations.

The study tagged each TCR cDNA molecule with a unique molecular identifier. TCRdb analysed the 5' RACE reads with MiXCR anew, one entry per CDR3 protein. The sample includes fewer than 11,000 distinct CDR3 sequences, roughly 8% of them seen just once. The time point denotes: sample taken at primary tumor resection. Donors were under 90 untreated early-stage non-small cell lung cancer patients. Whole RNA was taken from tumor, nontumor lung or frozen PBMC; it was then sequenced unsorted. CDR3 length equals 14 residues. V was shortened by 4 bases and J by 2 bases, with 10 bases between the two germline ends. CDR1 SGHTA and CDR2 FQGNSA come from the germline V gene.

Sequencing used lung tumor tissue, obtained at surgery. The J gene is TRBJ2-3, the V gene TRBV7-2, with D possibly matching TRBD2 (7 bases). The origin of this receptor is a male donor with early-stage non-small cell lung cancer. The CDR3, as DNA: TGTGCCAGCAGCTGGGGGGGCGTCACAGATACGCAGTATTTT. It codes for CASSWGGVTDTQYF.